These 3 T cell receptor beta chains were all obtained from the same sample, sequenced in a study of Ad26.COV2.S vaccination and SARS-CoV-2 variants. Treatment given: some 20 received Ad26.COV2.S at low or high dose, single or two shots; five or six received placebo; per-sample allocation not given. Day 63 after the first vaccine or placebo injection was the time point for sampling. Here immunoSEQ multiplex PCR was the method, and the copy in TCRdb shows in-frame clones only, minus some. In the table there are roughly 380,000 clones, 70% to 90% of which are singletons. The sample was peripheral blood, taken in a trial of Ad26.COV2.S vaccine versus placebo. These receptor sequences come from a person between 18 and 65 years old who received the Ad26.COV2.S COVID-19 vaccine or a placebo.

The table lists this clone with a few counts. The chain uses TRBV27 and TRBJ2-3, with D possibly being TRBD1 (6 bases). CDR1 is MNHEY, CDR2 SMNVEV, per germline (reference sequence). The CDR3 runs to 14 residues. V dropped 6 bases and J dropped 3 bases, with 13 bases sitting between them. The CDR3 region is CASSVGAGTDTQYF. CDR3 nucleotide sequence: TGTGCCAGCAGCGTGGGGGCGGGTACAGATACGCAGTATTTT.

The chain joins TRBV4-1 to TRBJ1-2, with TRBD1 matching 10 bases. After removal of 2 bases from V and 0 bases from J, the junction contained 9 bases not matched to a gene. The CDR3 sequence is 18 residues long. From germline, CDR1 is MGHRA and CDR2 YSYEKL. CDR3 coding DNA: TGCGCCAGCAGCCAACCGACAGGGGGCGGGGTACCTAACTATGGCTACACCTTC. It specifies CASSQPTGGGVPNYGYTF.

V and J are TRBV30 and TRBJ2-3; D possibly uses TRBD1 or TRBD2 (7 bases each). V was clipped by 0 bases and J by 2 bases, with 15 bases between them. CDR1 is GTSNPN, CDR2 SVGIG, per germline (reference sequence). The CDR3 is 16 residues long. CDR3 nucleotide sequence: TGTGCCTGGAGTGTACTCAGGGGGAGGGCCACAGATACGCAGTATTTT. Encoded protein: CAWSVLRGRATDTQYF. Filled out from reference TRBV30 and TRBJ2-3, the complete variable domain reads SQTIHQWPATLVQPVGSPLSLECTVEGTSNPNLYWYRQAAGRGLQLLFYSVGIGQISSEVPQNLSASRPQDRQFILSSKKLLLSDSGFYLCAWSVLRGRATDTQYFGPGTRLTVL.